This T cell receptor (beta chain) appears in the sequencing data of a study of regulatory T cells in long-lasting Graves disease (dated by TCRdb to the early 2020s). For the wider study: Antithyroid drugs had been taken for less than 3 months by newly diagnosed Graves' disease patients. This study used TCR sequencing and RNA sequencing of peripheral blood to compare persistent Graves' disease patients against newly diagnosed Graves' disease patients. A total of around 35 samples underwent TCR sequencing: 13 from persistent and around 20 from newly diagnosed Graves' disease patients. The study was registered as a clinical trial and conducted in China.

The table lists this clonotype with many counts. Its binding antigen is unknown. Base quality data are lacking; no much larger clone is found one base away. The CDR3 sequence holds 14 residues, the cysteine and phenylalanine included. Solely the CDR3 DNA is kept, with 42 bases framed from the first base. As encoded in the germline V gene, CDR1 is MDHEN while CDR2 is SYDVKM. V is clipped by 2 bases and J by 8 bases, and the sequence between their germline boundaries is 15 bases long. The time point label for this specimen denotes: newly diagnosed GD, antithyroid drugs for less than 3 months. RNA was extracted from PBMCs in TRIzol for both TCR sequencing and RNA sequencing. The diagnosis of Graves' disease followed American Thyroid Association guidelines. Recruitment of patients was carried out at an endocrinology department in Xi'an, China. Each patient gave approximately 10 milliliters of peripheral blood, collected in an EDTA anticoagulant tube. Ficoll Paque Plus density gradient separation was used to isolate PBMCs, and no additional T cell sorting was done. An Agilent 2100 Bioanalyzer and agarose gel were used to check RNA quality, while a NanoDrop 2000 measured RNA concentration.

The library was obtained by multiplex PCR. The data were produced on an Illumina HiSeq 4000. iRepertoire HTBI primers and Arm-PCR amplification of CDR3 regions were used to construct TCR beta libraries. PCR products were gel purified before sequencing. On the study's bioinformatics: A total of 60 to 80 TRBV and about 13 TRBJ segments were identified across samples and were used for gene usage analysis of CDR3 amino acid clonotypes. Filtered high-quality paired reads were merged into contigs using COPE and FqMerger. BLAST was used to align contigs to the IMGT TRBV, TRBD and TRBJ reference genes, and CDR3 was defined following IMGT. Clonotypes above 0.1% frequency were classified as highly expanded clones. Shannon entropy was used to measure repertoire diversity, and the Gini coefficient was used to measure V-J evenness. Public clonotypes were defined as clonotypes shared by more than one individual. Through fastp at Q25 and MiXCR, TCRdb rebuilt clones from the public reads, retaining in-frame beta chains. Rows merge per CDR3 protein into single entries with the most common DNA and genes. The V and J calls reflect TCRdb's pipeline rather than the authors' work. This sample has about 380,000 distinct CDR3 sequences in its table, and 15% to 17% of those were observed once. Together, the top ten hold around a fifth of the sample.

Findings and caveats that apply to the study as a whole: Persistent patients shared more public clonotypes among themselves (around 3,000) than newly diagnosed patients did (roughly 910). Lower TCR Shannon entropy and fewer highly expanded clones were observed in persistent Graves' disease patients than in newly diagnosed patients, which suggested clonal expansion. The authors acknowledged the small sample size as a limitation that may reduce accuracy. Persistent disease showed preferential use of TRBV28, TRBJ1-2 and TRBJ2-5, whereas newly diagnosed disease favored TRBV20-1 and TRBJ2-1. Sequencing and analysis were limited to the TCR beta chain. Only peripheral blood was studied, because thyroid tissue, the primary lesion, was inaccessible.

The rearrangement joined TRBV28 to TRBJ1-2; TRBD1 might be the D gene, on 5 matching bases. The receptor was derived from a female donor with Graves disease. The sequencing here drew on peripheral blood mononuclear cells (PBMCs), taken at new diagnosis, from a patient treated with antithyroid drugs. This receptor has the CDR3 CASSLAGIIGGYTF. The nucleotides are TGTGCCAGCAGTTTAGCAGGGATTATTGGAGGCTACACCTTC.